This T cell receptor (beta chain) was recovered during a study of T-cell reconstitution after alpha-beta-depleted transplantation in children. Study results and limitations: T cells produced anew were the main source of T-cell counts and diversity one year after transplant. As was reported, about two months after transplant, alpha-beta T cells came from several hundred expanded graft clones. TCRbeta diversity was high at day 60 in some patients (a result of surviving recipient T cells and thymic progenitors).

The CDR3 has 13 residues. Trimming pared 6 bases from V and 2 bases from J, leaving 10 bases between. A library of TCRbeta sequences, prepared with unique molecular identifiers, was generated. Each CDR3 protein gets one entry after TCRdb re-called the PCR reads with MiXCR. This table holds about 580,000 distinct CDR3 sequences, 23% found once. This clonotype was seen at least ten times. Its target is unknown. This TCR derives from a boy less than two years old who had a stem cell transplant for acute myeloid leukemia, so the T cells may come from the graft donor. The chain links TRBV12-3 or TRBV12-4 to TRBJ1-2; D gene uncertain. Here the sequenced sample was PBMCs, mostly from graft donor cells, taken 360 days after TCRalphabeta/CD19-depleted stem cell transplant. The DNA for the CDR3 is TGTGCCAGCAGATCAGGCGGAAACTATGGCTACACCTTC. Protein: CASRSGGNYGYTF.